This T cell receptor beta chain was obtained from a study of T-cell memory formation after mild COVID-19. The sample holds a few counts of this clonotype. As yet, its antigen is unknown. It was 5'RACE with constant-segment primers that produced the TCR alpha and TCR beta cDNA libraries, which carried sample barcodes and UMIs. Using its own MiXCR run on the 5' RACE reads, TCRdb lists one record per CDR3 protein. The table shows about 290,000 distinct CDR3 sequences, with around a sixth occurring only once. Study-wide results and limits: CD4+ contracting clones lay mainly in CM and EM, CD8+ ones in EMRA.

The source of this sequence is a man aged 18 to 35 who had mild COVID-19 (a few samples of this study predate the infection). Cell type and time point are not known. Sequencing was done on a sample of PBMCs or a T cell subset sorted from them (not recorded which).

CDR3: CASSLEPSAGELFF. The CDR3 DNA sequence: TGCGCCAGCAGCTTGGAACCGTCCGCCGGGGAGCTGTTTTTT. The chain links TRBV5-1 to TRBJ2-2; no reliable D call. Germline V gene lookup returns CDR1 SGHRS and CDR2 YFSETQ. The CDR3 contains 14 residues. V gave up 0 bases and J gave up 6 bases, with 9 bases separating them. The full variable domain, rest sourced from reference TRBV5-1 and TRBJ2-2, is KAGVTQTPRYLIKTRGQQVTLSCSPISGHRSVSWYQQTPGQGLQFLFEYFSETQRNKGNFPGRFSGRQFSNSRSEMNVSTLELGDSALYLCASSLEPSAGELFFGEGSRLTVL.